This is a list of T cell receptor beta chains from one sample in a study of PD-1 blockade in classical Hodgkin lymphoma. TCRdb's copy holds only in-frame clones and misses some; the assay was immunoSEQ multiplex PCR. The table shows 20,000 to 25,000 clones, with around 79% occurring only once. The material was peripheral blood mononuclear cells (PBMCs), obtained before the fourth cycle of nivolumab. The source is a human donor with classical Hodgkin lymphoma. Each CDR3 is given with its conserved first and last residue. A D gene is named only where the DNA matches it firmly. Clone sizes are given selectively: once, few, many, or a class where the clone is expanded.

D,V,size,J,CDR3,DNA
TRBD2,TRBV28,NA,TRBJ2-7,CASSSSGTSGRGEQYF,TGTGCCAGCAGTTCCTCCGGGACTAGCGGGAGGGGTGAGCAGTACTTC
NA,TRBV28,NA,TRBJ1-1,CASGQPGHGNTEAFF,TGTGCCAGCGGACAGCCGGGACACGGGAACACTGAAGCTTTCTTT
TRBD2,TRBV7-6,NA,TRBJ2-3,CASSPRAGINTDTQYF,TGTGCCAGCAGCCCCCGAGCGGGAATTAACACAGATACGCAGTATTTT
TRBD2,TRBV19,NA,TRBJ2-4,CASSFGTSGTVKNIQYF,TGTGCCAGTAGTTTTGGGACTAGCGGGACTGTCAAAAACATTCAGTACTTC
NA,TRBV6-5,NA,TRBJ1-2,CASSPPGLYGYTF,TGTGCCAGCAGTCCCCCCGGGTTGTATGGCTACACCTTC
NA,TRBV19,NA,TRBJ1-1,CASSIMGDSEAFF,TGTGCCAGTAGTATAATGGGGGATTCTGAAGCTTTCTTT
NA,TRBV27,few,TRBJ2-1,CASSLGLHNEQFF,TGTGCCAGCAGTCTCGGACTTCACAATGAGCAGTTCTTC
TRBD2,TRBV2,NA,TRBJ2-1,CASRATSGSSYNEQFF,TGTGCCAGCAGGGCAACTAGCGGGAGCTCCTACAATGAGCAGTTCTTC
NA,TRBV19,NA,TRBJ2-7,CASTTDSTTYEQYF,TGTGCCAGTACCACCGACAGCACGACCTACGAGCAGTACTTC
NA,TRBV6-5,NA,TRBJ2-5,CASSLQETQYF,TGTGCCAGCAGTTTACAAGAGACCCAGTACTTC
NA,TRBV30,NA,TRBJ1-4,CAWSVSWEDEKLFF,TGTGCCTGGAGTGTCTCATGGGAGGATGAAAAACTGTTTTTT
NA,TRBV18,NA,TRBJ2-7,CASSPPTGREQYF,TGTGCCAGCTCACCGCCGACAGGCAGGGAGCAGTACTTC
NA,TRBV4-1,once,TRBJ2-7,CASGRVDSLAYEQYF,TGCGCCAGCGGACGAGTGGACTCTCTAGCCTACGAGCAGTACTTC
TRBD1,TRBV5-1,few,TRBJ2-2,CASSAGGAPGELFF,TGCGCCAGCAGCGCAGGGGGCGCGCCCGGGGAGCTGTTTTTT
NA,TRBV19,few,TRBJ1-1,CASSIGRGTEAFF,TGTGCCAGTAGTATCGGCAGAGGGACTGAAGCTTTCTTT
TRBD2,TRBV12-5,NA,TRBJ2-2,CASGLANSGSDTGELFF,TGTGCTAGTGGTTTGGCGAATAGCGGGAGCGACACCGGGGAGCTGTTTTTT
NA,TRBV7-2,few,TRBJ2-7,CASSGYEQYF,TGTGCCAGCAGCGGCTACGAGCAGTACTTC
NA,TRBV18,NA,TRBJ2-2,CASSRARGFTGELFF,TGTGCCAGCTCACGGGCCAGGGGATTCACCGGGGAGCTGTTTTTT
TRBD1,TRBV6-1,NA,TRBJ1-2,CASSEVLSGGNYGYTF,TGTGCCAGCAGTGAAGTGTTGTCAGGGGGGAACTATGGCTACACCTTC
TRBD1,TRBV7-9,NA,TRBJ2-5,CASSLFLSRQGETQYF,TGTGCCAGCAGCTTATTCTTGAGTCGACAGGGCGAGACCCAGTACTTC
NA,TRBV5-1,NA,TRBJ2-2,CASSLVRVGTLGELFF,TGCGCCAGCAGCTTGGTGCGGGTAGGGACCCTCGGGGAGCTGTTTTTT
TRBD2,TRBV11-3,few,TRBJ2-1,CASSLSGGYNEQFF,TGTGCCAGCAGCTTAAGCGGGGGATACAATGAGCAGTTCTTC